The rows below give T cell receptor beta chains drawn from one sample of a study of graft-versus-host responses after intestinal transplantation. TCRdb's table, derived via immunoSEQ multiplex PCR, lists solely in-frame clones and lacks some. This table holds about 27,000 clones, roughly 80% found once. The source was PBMCs, collected about 28 days after intestinal transplant. The receptors originated from a human patient who received an intestinal transplant, so some T cells may come from the graft donor. Both conserved end residues are part of each CDR3. D genes are given only for firm matches.

cdr3_nt: TGTGCCAGCAGCTTGGGGACTGAGCAGTTCTTC
cdr3_aa: CASSLGTEQFF
v_call: TRBV5-6
d_call: .
j_call: TRBJ2-1

cdr3_nt: TGTGCCAGCAAAAAGGGGCCGGCTAGCAATCAGCCCCAGCATTTT
cdr3_aa: CASKKGPASNQPQHF
v_call: TRBV2
d_call: .
j_call: TRBJ1-5

cdr3_nt: TGTGCCAGCAGTGAAACGTACAGGTTGACAGAAAAACTGTTTTTT
cdr3_aa: CASSETYRLTEKLFF
v_call: TRBV6-1
d_call: .
j_call: TRBJ1-4

cdr3_nt: TGTGCCAGCAGCCCGCCAGCGGGAGGGTTGGAAAATGAGCAGTTCTTC
cdr3_aa: CASSPPAGGLENEQFF
v_call: TRBV13
d_call: TRBD2
j_call: TRBJ2-1

cdr3_nt: TGTGCCAGCAGTTTTATCAATGAGCAGTTCTTC
cdr3_aa: CASSFINEQFF
v_call: TRBV28
d_call: .
j_call: TRBJ2-1

cdr3_nt: TGTGCCACCAGCATTTTCTCCTCTGGAAACACCATATATTTT
cdr3_aa: CATSIFSSGNTIYF
v_call: TRBV15
d_call: .
j_call: TRBJ1-3

cdr3_nt: TGTGCCAGCAGCCCGTGGGGTGATGGATCACCCCTCCACTTT
cdr3_aa: CASSPWGDGSPLHF
v_call: TRBV6-4
d_call: .
j_call: TRBJ1-6

cdr3_nt: TGTGCTAGTGGTTTGTCTCTACCCGGGACAGGGGGCAATCAGCCCCAGCATTTT
cdr3_aa: CASGLSLPGTGGNQPQHF
v_call: TRBV12-5
d_call: TRBD1
j_call: TRBJ1-5

cdr3_nt: TGTGCCAGCAGTTACGATGCCTACGAGCAGTACTTC
cdr3_aa: CASSYDAYEQYF
v_call: TRBV6-6
d_call: .
j_call: TRBJ2-7

cdr3_nt: TGTGCCAGCAGTGAACGCCGGTTCCAAGAGACCCAGTACTTC
cdr3_aa: CASSERRFQETQYF
v_call: TRBV2
d_call: .
j_call: TRBJ2-5